These 30 T cell receptor beta chains share one sample of origin, sequenced in a study of beta chain features in type 1 diabetes. Sequencing targeted expressed TCRB transcripts, as all isolated RNA had been reverse transcribed. Measured with immunoSEQ multiplex PCR; TCRdb has only the in-frame clones, and not every one. Here the sample spans some 250,000 clones, about 30% being singletons. Sequenced material: central memory CD4+ T cells from blood. The receptors here all came from a man aged 30-40 years in good health.

This clone has a handful of counts. The chain has TRBV19 and TRBJ2-5; the match to TRBD1 covers 10 bases. Germline V lookup: CDR1 LNHDA, CDR2 SQIVND (reference sequence). CDR3 length equals 15 residues. With V trimmed by 3 bases and J by 4 bases, 5 bases remained unmatched. The CDR3 coding sequence is TGTGCCAGTAGTATCCTGACAGGGGGCCGAGAGACCCAGTACTTC. Encoded protein: CASSILTGGRETQYF.

This chain uses TRBV20-1 with TRBJ1-4; possibly TRBD1 for D (5 bases). This CDR3 comprises 11 residues. V was shortened by 3 bases and J by 11 bases, with 10 bases between the two germline ends. Germline-derived CDR1 and CDR2 are DFQATT and SNEGSKA (reference sequence). As DNA, the CDR3 is TGCAGTGCTAGTCTGGGGACGAAACTGTTTTTT. As protein: CSASLGTKLFF.

This clone has just a few counts. The junction does not match germline at one end; this may be a read error. The chain joins TRBV7-8 to TRBJ2-3; a weak D match, TRBD2 (5 bases). CDR1 SGHVS and CDR2 FQNEAQ come from the germline V gene. The CDR3 extends over 13 amino acids. The CDR3 region is CASSYPSSGQKDF. Written as DNA, the CDR3 is TGTGCCAGCAGCTACCCCAGCAGCGGCCAGAAGGATTTT.

In its sample, this clone was seen a few times. The chain uses TRBV7-9 and TRBJ1-2, with D possibly matching TRBD1 (5 bases). Germline V gives CDR1 SEHNR, CDR2 FQNEAQ (reference sequence). V lost 5 bases to trimming and J lost 10 bases, with 20 bases between them. This CDR3 has 14 amino acids. The CDR3 loop reads CASSRGSPLVTYTF. In nucleotides, the CDR3 is TGTGCCAGCAGCCGGGGGTCCCCCCTAGTTACCTACACCTTC.

This clone was seen a few times. V is TRBV6-1 and J is TRBJ2-1, with 8 bases identical to TRBD2. CDR1 and CDR2 from the germline V gene are MNHNS and SASEGT. The V gene end was trimmed by 7 bases and the J gene end by 6 bases; junction bases not matched to a gene: 5. The CDR3 spans 13 residues. The CDR3 spells CASTRRGANEQFF. The CDR3 DNA is TGTGCCAGCACCCGGCGGGGGGCCAATGAGCAGTTCTTC.

The chain combines TRBV28 with TRBJ2-5; TRBD1 might be the D (6 bases). This CDR3 spans 12 amino acids. V lost 3 bases to trimming and J lost 4 bases, with 6 bases between them. Germline loops: CDR1 MDHEN, CDR2 SYDVKM. In DNA, the CDR3 is TGTGCCAGCAGTTTGACAGGAGAGACCCAGTACTTC. Protein: CASSLTGETQYF.

This clone was counted a few times. J is TRBJ2-3 and V is TRBV11-2; unclear D gene. Trimming stripped 2 bases from V and 1 base from J, with 7 bases between. In germline, CDR1 is SGHAT, CDR2 FQNNGV. The CDR3 is 14 residues long. The chain's CDR3 is CASSLRPGTDTQYF. The CDR3 region has the DNA TGTGCCAGCAGCTTACGCCCCGGCACAGATACGCAGTATTTT.

The rearrangement links TRBV4-2 to TRBJ2-1; 8 nucleotides match TRBD2. This CDR3 region has 15 residues. The V gene's germline CDR1 is LGHNA and CDR2 YNFKEQ. With V trimmed by 7 bases and J by 9 bases, 14 bases remained unmatched. This CDR3 reads CASTAAGGSFGEQFF. The CDR3 DNA reads as TGTGCCAGCACCGCCGCGGGGGGCTCGTTCGGTGAGCAGTTCTTC.

The table lists this clone with a few counts. This rearrangement joins TRBV7-9 to TRBJ2-7; 7 nucleotides match TRBD2. The CDR3 sequence is 16 residues long. Germline lookup yields CDR1 SEHNR and CDR2 FQNEAQ (reference sequence). Unmatched junction bases numbered 10, after V lost 2 bases and J lost 3 bases. The CDR3 coding sequence is TGTGCCAGCAGCTTAATCACCCTAACTAGCGTCTACGAGCAGTACTTC. Translated: CASSLITLTSVYEQYF.

The chain carries TRBV5-1 and TRBJ1-2; 7 positions match TRBD1. The V gene end was trimmed by 4 bases and the J gene end by 6 bases; junction bases not matched to a gene: 9. CDR3 size: 14 residues. Germline V gene lookup returns CDR1 SGHRS and CDR2 YFSETQ. CDR3 protein: CASSGGQAVDGYTF. The CDR3 DNA reads TGCGCCAGCAGCGGAGGACAGGCTGTAGATGGCTACACCTTC.

The gene calls are TRBV5-6 and TRBJ1-1; weak D call: TRBD1 (5 bases). With 3 bases removed from V and 1 base from J, the gap between germline ends came to 13 bases. From germline, CDR1 is SGHDT and CDR2 YYEEEE. The CDR3 totals 15 residues. CDR3 amino acids: CASSSGILSNTEAFF. The CDR3 DNA is TGTGCCAGCAGCTCAGGGATCCTATCGAACACTGAAGCTTTCTTT.

This sequence joins TRBV5-1 and TRBJ2-1, with 8 positions matching TRBD2. V was pared by 0 bases and J by 5 bases, with 4 bases of the junction left unmatched. Per the germline V gene, CDR1 is SGHRS and CDR2 is YFSETQ. The CDR3 extends over 15 amino acids. The CDR3 DNA follows: TGCGCCAGCAGCTTGGTTGTGACTAGCGACAATGAGCAGTTCTTC. Its protein product is CASSLVVTSDNEQFF.

This clone was seen only a few times. The V and J genes are TRBV28 and TRBJ2-7; 9 bases align to TRBD1. The CDR3 runs to 15 residues. Germline-derived CDR1 and CDR2 are MDHEN and SYDVKM. V shed 0 bases, J shed 5 bases, and the junction held 5 bases outside the gene matches. CDR3 sequence (DNA): TGTGCCAGCAGTTTATGGGGACAGGGAAAAAACGAGCAGTACTTC. Encoded protein: CASSLWGQGKNEQYF.

The sample holds a few counts of this clone. This rearrangement joins TRBV7-2 to TRBJ2-7, with 7 bases matching TRBD1. J gave up 6 bases and V 3 bases, and 8 bases lay outside the gene matches. The CDR3 is made up of 14 amino acids. CDR1 and CDR2 from the germline V gene are SGHTA and FQGNSA. CDR3 bases: TGTGCCAGCAGCTTCCCCCCGGGACAGCCCGAGCAGTACTTC. This sequence encodes CASSFPPGQPEQYF.

This clone has more than one count but fewer than ten. V and J are TRBV6-5 and TRBJ1-2, with D unclear. The germline CDR1 and CDR2 sequences are MNHEY and SVGAGI. V lost 0 bases to trimming and J lost 7 bases, with 6 bases between them. This CDR3 comprises 12 residues. The CDR3 DNA is TGTGCCAGCAGTTACTCGAACACTGGCTACACCTTC. Residues: CASSYSNTGYTF.

The chain combines TRBV2 with TRBJ1-2; D might be TRBD1 (6 bases). Per the germline V gene, CDR1 is SNHLY and CDR2 is FYNNEI. The CDR3 is 13 residues long. V lost 6 bases, J lost 5 bases, and 13 bases lay in between. The CDR3 loop is CASRGGTGYGYTF. CDR3 bases: TGTGCCAGCAGAGGTGGTACAGGGTATGGCTACACCTTC.

The CDR3 reads CAWSPQGPFHGYTF. DNA of the CDR3: TGTGCCTGGAGTCCCCAGGGACCCTTCCATGGCTACACCTTC. The chain couples TRBV30 to TRBJ1-2, with D possibly TRBD1 on 5 matching bases. The CDR3 runs to 14 residues. The germline gives CDR1 GTSNPN, CDR2 SVGIG (reference sequence). V was cut by 2 bases and J by 6 bases, with 16 bases left in between.

J is TRBJ1-1 and V is TRBV29-1, with D possibly being TRBD1 (5 bases). Germline V CDR1 and CDR2: SQVTM, ANQGSEA. V lost 5 bases and J lost 13, with 17 bases in between. The CDR3 runs 11 residues. The CDR3 DNA follows: TGCAGCGTTCCCGCCGGGACGGCTAATTTCTTT. Residues: CSVPAGTANFF. Filled out from reference TRBV29-1 and TRBJ1-1, the complete variable domain reads SAVISQKPSRDICQRGTSLTIQCQVDSQVTMMFWYRQQPGQSLTLIATANQGSEATYESGFVIDKFPISRPNLTFSTLTVSNMSPEDSSIYLCSVPAGTANFFGQGTRLTVV.

This clone was picked up a small number of times. The chain joins TRBV23-1 to TRBJ1-1, with a tentative D call TRBD1 (6 bases). TRBV23-1 falls under the ORF class, with uncertain function. This CDR3 has 14 amino acids. The ends were cut back, 4 bases at V and 9 bases at J, with 18 bases in the middle. The CDR3 spells CASSRKTGGTKAFF. In DNA form, the CDR3 reads TGCGCCAGCAGTCGGAAGACAGGAGGCACGAAAGCTTTCTTT.

This clone was detected many times. CDR3 sequence: CASSQRPGQGAYEQYF. DNA for the CDR3: TGTGCCAGCAGTCAAAGGCCGGGACAGGGGGCCTACGAGCAGTACTTC. The J gene is TRBJ2-7, the V gene TRBV27; TRBD1 matches 11 bases. Trimming removed 5 bases from V and 2 bases from J; junction bases left unmatched: 8. Germline CDR1 MNHEY, CDR2 SMNVEV (reference sequence). This CDR3 region has 16 residues.

This clone was seen a few times. The CDR3 nucleotides are TGTGCCAGCAGCGTAGGTCGGAATGAGCAGTTCTTC. This translates into CASSVGRNEQFF. The rearrangement uses TRBV9 and TRBJ2-1; D call uncertain. The V and J ends lost 0 bases and 7 bases respectively, with 5 bases between them. CDR3 length equals 12 residues. The germline V gene encodes CDR1 SGDLS and CDR2 YYNGEE.

This clone was found many times. This same CDR3 is encoded by further DNA sequences in the sample. This rearrangement joins TRBV18 to TRBJ2-1; a possible D gene is TRBD1 (6 bases). V was clipped by 3 bases and J by 0 bases, with 15 bases between them. This CDR3 region has 17 residues. Per germline, CDR1 KGHSH and CDR2 LQKENI. As DNA, the CDR3 is TGTGCCAGCTCACCTCGGACAGCTTCGAGCTCCTACAATGAGCAGTTCTTC. Residues: CASSPRTASSSYNEQFF. Using reference TRBV18 and TRBJ2-1 for the parts outside the CDR3, the full variable domain is NAGVMQNPRHLVRRRGQEARLRCSPMKGHSHVYWYRQLPEEGLKFMVYLQKENIIDESGMPKERFSAEFPKEGPSILRIQQVVRGDSAAYFCASSPRTASSSYNEQFFGPGTRLTVL.

V gene TRBV18 combines with J gene TRBJ1-3; D may be TRBD1 (5 bases). From germline, CDR1 is KGHSH and CDR2 LQKENI. V was pared by 4 bases and J by 2 bases, with 9 bases between. This CDR3 contains 14 residues. The CDR3 DNA is TGTGCCAGCTCACTAGACAGAGCTGGAAACACCATATATTTT. Protein product: CASSLDRAGNTIYF.

This clone was counted between two and nine times. The genes are TRBV10-3 and TRBJ2-1; D remains ambiguous. This CDR3 comprises 13 residues. V lost 1 base, J lost 3 bases, and 4 bases lay in between. Germline V gene sequence: CDR1 ENHRY, CDR2 SYGVKD. The CDR3 spells CAISEWNYNEQFF. CDR3 coding DNA: TGTGCCATCAGTGAGTGGAACTACAATGAGCAGTTCTTC.

CDR3: CASSARTGSYEQYF. For the CDR3, the DNA is TGTGCCAGCAGCGCCCGGACAGGGAGCTACGAGCAGTACTTC. The chain joins TRBV11-3 to TRBJ2-7; 8 nucleotides match TRBD1. The CDR3 is 14 amino acids. With V trimmed by 5 bases and J by 3 bases, 6 bases remained unmatched. Germline CDR1 SGHNT, CDR2 YENEEA.

This clone came up a few times. CDR3: CASSRPTGAGTGELFF. The CDR3 nucleotides are TGTGCCAGCAGTCGCCCGACAGGGGCTGGCACCGGGGAGCTGTTTTTT. The V gene is TRBV13, the J gene TRBJ2-2; 8 bases are a match to TRBD1. This CDR3 has 16 residues. Germline V gives CDR1 PRHDT, CDR2 FYEKMQ (reference sequence). The trim removed 6 bases at V and 4 bases at J, leaving 10 bases unmatched.

The chain couples TRBV10-3 to TRBJ2-5; D might be TRBD2 (5 bases). The germline CDR1 and CDR2 sequences are ENHRY and SYGVKD. V gave up 2 bases and J gave up 4 bases, with 14 bases separating them. This CDR3 has 15 amino acids. CDR3 protein: CAISETDSRGETQYF. The CDR3 region has the DNA TGTGCCATCAGTGAGACTGACTCACGGGGAGAGACCCAGTACTTC.

This clone was detected ten times or more. CDR3 bases: TGCGCCAGCAGCGGGACGACTTCCAACTCCTACAATGAGCAGTTCTTC. Amino acids: CASSGTTSNSYNEQFF. The V gene is TRBV5-1, the J gene TRBJ2-1; D may correspond to TRBD1 or TRBD2 (5 bases each). This CDR3 region has 16 residues. Looked up from germline, CDR1 is SGHRS and CDR2 is YFSETQ. The V and J ends lost 4 bases and 0 bases respectively, with 14 bases between them.

The rearrangement uses TRBV7-9 and TRBJ1-5; tentatively, D is TRBD1 (5 bases). With 4 bases removed from V and 2 bases from J, the gap between germline ends came to 15 bases. The CDR3 runs 16 residues. Germline V gene sequence: CDR1 SEHNR, CDR2 FQNEAQ (reference sequence). The CDR3 loop reads CASSSAGREGNQPQHF. DNA for the CDR3: TGTGCCAGCAGCTCAGCGGGGCGAGAGGGCAATCAGCCCCAGCATTTT.

This clone was counted only a few times. The J gene is TRBJ2-6, the V gene TRBV7-9; 7 bases match TRBD1. Germline assignment: CDR1 SEHNR and CDR2 FQNEAQ (reference sequence). The ends lost 8 bases at V and 4 bases at J; junction bases unmatched: 5. This CDR3 has 14 amino acids. CDR3 in amino acids: CASGWTGGANVLTF. The CDR3 DNA reads as TGTGCCAGCGGCTGGACAGGCGGGGCCAACGTCCTGACTTTC.